The sequence of this T cell receptor (beta chain) was determined in a study of OX40 agonist ivuxolimab in advanced cancers. Study at large: Intravenous ivuxolimab was administered to patients every 2 weeks at 0.01 to 10 mg/kg. Checkpoint inhibitors had been given previously to 40% of patients. Partial responses were achieved by three patients, of whom one had hepatocellular carcinoma and two had cutaneous melanoma. Findings of the study overall: Antigen specificity was not determined for the expanded peripheral T cells.

V was cut by 3 bases and J by 5 bases, with 11 bases left in between. There are 13 residues in the CDR3. Germline CDR1 reads SGDLS; CDR2 reads YYNGEE. Repertoires were generated with immunoSEQ multiplex PCR, while TCRdb's copy carries only in-frame clones and drops some. The table has 100,000 or so clones, approximately 85% seen once. This clone was recorded a few times. The target antigen is unknown. J is TRBJ1-2 and V is TRBV9, with D possibly being TRBD1 (5 bases). Source: CD4+ or CD8+ T cells sorted from blood, taken in a trial of the OX40 agonist ivuxolimab. The clonotype comes from an adult with an advanced solid tumor such as melanoma, head and neck, liver or kidney cancer. The CDR3 protein is CASSEAGGYGYTF. The CDR3 nucleotides read TGTGCCAGCAGCGAAGCGGGGGGATATGGCTACACCTTC.